Shown below are 14 T cell receptor beta chains from a single sample sequenced in a study of molecular identifiers for immune sequencing clone quantification. TCRdb fed the PCR reads into MiXCR, producing one record per CDR3 protein. This repertoire shows 50,000 to 70,000 distinct CDR3 sequences, approximately 18% found once; its top ten account for roughly 1.5%. Source material: naive CD8+ T cells from blood, with Jurkat cell RNA spiked in. Subset reported: FACS-sorted CD8+CD4-CCR7+CD45RA+ naive T cells. The receptors originated from a human donor in good health. Some libraries in this study had Jurkat cell RNA spiked in.

About this clonotype itself: This may be a read error: a much more frequent sequence differs by one nucleotide. V and J are TRBV6-1 and TRBJ2-7; no definite D call. V was cut by 6 bases and J by 5 bases, with 5 bases left in between. Germline CDR1 is MNHNS and CDR2 is SASEGT. This CDR3 contains 10 residues. The CDR3 nucleotides read TGTGCCAGCAGGGACCACGAGCAGTACTTC. It yields the protein CASRDHEQYF.

In the case of this clonotype: A single base separates this from a much larger clone, so it may be a read error. The chain uses TRBV13 and TRBJ2-1; 7 bases are shared with TRBD1. Germline assignment: CDR1 PRHDT and CDR2 FYEKMQ (reference sequence). This CDR3 is 15 amino acids long. With V trimmed by 8 bases and J by 5 bases, 12 bases remained unmatched. CDR3 amino acids: CASRGRTGRDNEQFF. The CDR3 coding sequence is TGTGCCAGCCGCGGAAGGACAGGTAGGGACAATGAGCAGTTCTTC.

There are many counts of this clonotype. The chain joins TRBV7-9 to TRBJ2-1; 9 nucleotides agree with TRBD2. J lost 3 bases, V lost 5 bases, and 8 bases had no gene match. CDR1 and CDR2 from the germline V gene are SEHNR and FQNEAQ (reference sequence). The CDR3 is 16 residues long. CDR3 nucleotide sequence: TGTGCCAGCAGCCATAGCGGGAGAGGAGACTACAATGAGCAGTTCTTC. Translating gives CASSHSGRGDYNEQFF.

This clonotype was seen more than once but under ten times. A much larger clone sits a single nucleotide away, making a read error possible. The chain links TRBV4-2 to TRBJ1-3; D is unclear. Germline CDR1 is LGHNA and CDR2 is YNFKEQ. The CDR3 is 17 amino acids. Trimming shortened V by 4 bases and J by 6 bases, and 22 bases separated the two germline ends. The CDR3 loop reads CASSPDTFLRHKNTIYF. The CDR3 nucleotides read TGTGCCAGCAGCCCTGATACATTCTTGAGACACAAAAACACCATATATTTT.

This clonotype occurred many times. CDR3: CASSLAGAIPYEQYF. CDR3 coding DNA: TGTGCCAGCAGCTTGGCGGGGGCAATCCCCTACGAGCAGTACTTC. V is TRBV7-9 and J is TRBJ2-7; TRBD2 might be the D (7 bases). The germline V and J ends were trimmed by 3 bases and 2 bases, with 14 bases remaining between them. The CDR3 length is 15 residues. Germline V CDR1 and CDR2: SEHNR, FQNEAQ (reference sequence).

As regards this clonotype: This may be a read error, as it is one base from a much larger clone. The rearrangement uses TRBV30 and TRBJ2-5; 10 nucleotides match TRBD2. The CDR3 covers 15 residues. Looked up from germline, CDR1 is GTSNPN and CDR2 is SVGIG (reference sequence). The V segment lost 5 bases and the J segment 11 bases; nucleotides outside the gene matches: 17. The CDR3 loop reads CAWGPVAGGRDEQYF. The CDR3 bases are TGTGCCTGGGGTCCGGTAGCGGGAGGTCGTGATGAGCAGTACTTC.

This clonotype was observed at least ten times. The chain combines TRBV7-2 with TRBJ2-7; D may correspond to TRBD1 or TRBD2 (5 bases each). The CDR3 is 12 amino acids. From germline, CDR1 is SGHTA and CDR2 FQGNSA. V was trimmed by 5 bases and J by 5 bases, leaving 10 bases between them. This CDR3 is CASSRGPDEQYF. The CDR3 nucleotides are TGTGCCAGCAGCCGGGGCCCCGACGAGCAGTACTTC.

This clonotype was seen many times. The chain has TRBV20-1 and TRBJ2-7; TRBD1 matches 8 bases. This CDR3 is built from 14 residues. Per germline, CDR1 DFQATT and CDR2 SNEGSKA (reference sequence). V was clipped by 2 bases and J by 6 bases; unmatched bases: 9. The CDR3 sequence: CSARLGTGRFEQYF. The DNA for the CDR3 is TGCAGTGCTAGATTGGGGACAGGACGGTTCGAGCAGTACTTC.

A few counts support this clonotype. This clone may be a read error of a much larger clone one base away. The chain couples TRBV7-8 to TRBJ1-1; D call uncertain. The germline V gene has CDR1 SGHVS and CDR2 FQNEAQ. Trimming removed 4 bases at V and 10 bases at J, with 19 bases between. This CDR3 contains 14 residues. The CDR3 spells CASSSSLDSTVAFF. CDR3 sequence (DNA): TGTGCCAGCAGCTCGTCCCTAGATTCCACCGTAGCTTTCTTT.

V and J are TRBV12-3 or TRBV12-4 and TRBJ1-4; D is unresolved. V was cut by 3 bases and J by 7 bases, with 9 bases left in between. The CDR3 totals 13 residues. The CDR3 DNA reads as TGTGCCAGCAGTTTTTACGTCGGTGAAAAACTGTTTTTT. It encodes CASSFYVGEKLFF.

At least ten counts were recorded for this clonotype. The V and J genes are TRBV14 and TRBJ2-2; D perhaps matches TRBD2 (6 bases). The CDR3 is 17 amino acids. The germline gives CDR1 SGHDN, CDR2 FVKESK. The V gene lost 2 bases and the J gene lost 8 bases, with 21 bases spanning the gap. The CDR3 is CASSQMELATLRGELFF. In DNA form, the CDR3 reads TGTGCCAGCAGCCAAATGGAACTAGCCACTTTGAGGGGGGAGCTGTTTTTT.

This clonotype was counted at least ten times. This chain joins TRBV7-2 and TRBJ2-1, with a possible D match to TRBD2 (5 bases). Germline V gene data show CDR1 as SGHTA and CDR2 as FQGNSA. CDR3 length: 14 residues. V shed 2 bases and J shed 6 bases, with 11 bases lying between them. Here the CDR3 reads CASSLYLRGNEQFF. In DNA form, the CDR3 reads TGTGCCAGCAGCTTATATCTTCGGGGCAATGAGCAGTTCTTC.

On this clonotype: This clone may be a read error of a much larger clone one base away. The chain recombines TRBV11-2 with TRBJ1-1; TRBD1 agrees at 10 bases. Germline assignment: CDR1 SGHAT and CDR2 FQNNGV. The CDR3 sequence is 14 residues long. DNA of the CDR3: TGTGCCAGCAGCCCGGACAGGGGGTACACTGAAGCTTACTTT. It encodes CASSPDRGYTEAYF.

This clonotype occurred many times. The chain is built from TRBV4-1 and TRBJ2-7; maybe TRBD1 (5 bases). The CDR3 is 12 amino acids. Germline CDR1 is MGHRA and CDR2 is YSYEKL. V gave up 1 base and J gave up 5 bases, with 6 bases separating them. The CDR3 coding sequence is TGCGCCAGCAGCCAAGGACAGCACGAGCAGTACTTC. It specifies CASSQGQHEQYF.